This TCR beta chain originates from a study of blood T cell repertoires in COVID-19. Study information: T cells, B-cell-depleted T cells, or PBMCs provided the cDNA or gDNA that served as material.

Participant reports of clinical history set cohort assignment. Per the original methods: Nucleated cell number was recorded as an estimate derived from reference gene primer amplification. This table comes from immunoSEQ multiplex PCR, and its TCRdb copy is limited to in-frame clones, with some not included. The V and J calls and clone size come from that table; D and trimming were worked out from the DNA. The repertoire consists of about 260,000 clones, with 88% occurring once and the leading ten covering approximately 3.4%. The CDR3 runs to 14 residues. The germline V gene has CDR1 SGDLS and CDR2 YYNGEE. V was pared by 4 bases and J by 6 bases, with 14 bases between.

Sequenced input: PBMCs or T cells enriched from blood (not recorded which). J is TRBJ2-1 and V is TRBV9, with D perhaps TRBD2 (6 bases). The clonotype was recovered from a woman between 40 and 55 years old who had been exposed to COVID-19. CDR3 loop: CASSPTPGGNEQFF. The DNA for the CDR3 is TGTGCCAGCAGCCCGACCCCCGGGGGCAATGAGCAGTTCTTC.